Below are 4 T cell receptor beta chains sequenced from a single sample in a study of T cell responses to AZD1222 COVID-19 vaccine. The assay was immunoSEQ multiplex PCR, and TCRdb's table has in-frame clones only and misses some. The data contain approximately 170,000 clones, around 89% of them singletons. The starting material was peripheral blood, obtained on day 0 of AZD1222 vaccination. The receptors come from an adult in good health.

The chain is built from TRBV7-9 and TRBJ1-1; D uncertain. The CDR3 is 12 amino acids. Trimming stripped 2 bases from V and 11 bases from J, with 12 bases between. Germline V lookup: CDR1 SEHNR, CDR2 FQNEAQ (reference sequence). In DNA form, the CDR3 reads TGTGCCAGCAGCTTACCCGGCTTAGGTGCTTTCTTT. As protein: CASSLPGLGAFF.

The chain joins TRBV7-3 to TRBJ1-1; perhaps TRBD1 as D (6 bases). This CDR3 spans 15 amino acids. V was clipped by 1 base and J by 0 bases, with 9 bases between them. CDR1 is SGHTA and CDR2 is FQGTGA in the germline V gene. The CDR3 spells CASSLRGALNTEAFF. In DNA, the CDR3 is TGTGCCAGCAGCTTAAGGGGGGCTCTGAACACTGAAGCTTTCTTT.

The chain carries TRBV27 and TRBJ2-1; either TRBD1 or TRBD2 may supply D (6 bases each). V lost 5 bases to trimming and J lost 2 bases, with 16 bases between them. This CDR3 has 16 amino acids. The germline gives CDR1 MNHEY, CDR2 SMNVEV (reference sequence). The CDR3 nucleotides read TGTGCCAGCAGTCCTATGGGGGGCGATCCCTACAATGAGCAGTTCTTC. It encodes CASSPMGGDPYNEQFF.

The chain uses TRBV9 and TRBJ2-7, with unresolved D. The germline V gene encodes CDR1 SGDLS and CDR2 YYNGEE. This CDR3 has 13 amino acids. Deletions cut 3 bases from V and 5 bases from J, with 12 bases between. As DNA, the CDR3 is TGTGCCAGCAGCGGCCTATCGTACAACGAGCAGTACTTC. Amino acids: CASSGLSYNEQYF.